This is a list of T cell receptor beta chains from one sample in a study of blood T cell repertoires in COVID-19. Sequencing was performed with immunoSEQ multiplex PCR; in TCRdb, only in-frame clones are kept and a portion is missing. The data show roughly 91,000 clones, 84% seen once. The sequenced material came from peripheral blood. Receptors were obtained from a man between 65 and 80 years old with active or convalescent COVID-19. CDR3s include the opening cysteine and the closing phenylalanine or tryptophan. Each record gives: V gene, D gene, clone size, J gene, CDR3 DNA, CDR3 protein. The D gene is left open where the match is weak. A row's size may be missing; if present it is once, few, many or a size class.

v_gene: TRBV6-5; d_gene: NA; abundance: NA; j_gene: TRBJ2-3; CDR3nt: TGTGCCAGCACCCCCGGCGGCGCAGATACGCAGTATTTT; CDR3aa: CASTPGGADTQYF
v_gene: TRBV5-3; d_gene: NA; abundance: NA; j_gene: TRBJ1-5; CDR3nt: TGTGCCAGAAGCGGCCACAGTAGCAATCAGCCCCAGCATTTT; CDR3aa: CARSGHSSNQPQHF
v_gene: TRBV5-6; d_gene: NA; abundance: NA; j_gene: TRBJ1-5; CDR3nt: TGTGCCAGCAGCTTGCTAGGCAACCCCCAGGGGCCCCAGCATTTT; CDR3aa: CASSLLGNPQGPQHF
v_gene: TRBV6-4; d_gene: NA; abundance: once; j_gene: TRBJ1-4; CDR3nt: TGTGCCAGCAGTGACTCCCTATCCCTATGGGCTTATGAAAAACTGTTTTTT; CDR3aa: CASSDSLSLWAYEKLFF
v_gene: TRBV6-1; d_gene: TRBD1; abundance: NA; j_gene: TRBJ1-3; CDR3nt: TGTGCCAGCAGTTTGGACAGGTCTATTAAGCGAATATATTTT; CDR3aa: CASSLDRSIKRIYF
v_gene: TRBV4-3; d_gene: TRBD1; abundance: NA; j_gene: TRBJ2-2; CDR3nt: TGCGCCAGCAGCCGGTGGGCAGGGGGCACCGGGGAGCTGTTTTTT; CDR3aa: CASSRWAGGTGELFF
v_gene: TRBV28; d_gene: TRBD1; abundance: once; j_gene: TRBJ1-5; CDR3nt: TGTGCCAGCAGTTTCTCCAGGGGGAATTATCAGCCCCAGCATTTT; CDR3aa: CASSFSRGNYQPQHF
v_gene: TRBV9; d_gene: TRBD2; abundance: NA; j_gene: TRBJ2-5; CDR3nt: TGTGCCAGCAGCGTAGGAAGCGGGGGGGCTAGGGAGACCCAGTACTTC; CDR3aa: CASSVGSGGARETQYF
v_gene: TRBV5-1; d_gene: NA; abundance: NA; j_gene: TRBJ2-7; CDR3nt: TGCGCCAGCAGCTCCCTTCGGTGGGGCTTGGACGGGAGAGAGCAGTACTTC; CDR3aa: CASSSLRWGLDGREQYF
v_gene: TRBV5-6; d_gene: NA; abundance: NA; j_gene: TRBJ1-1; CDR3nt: TGTGCCAGCAGCTTGATGGGACAAACCGGGACTGAAGCTTTCTTT; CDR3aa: CASSLMGQTGTEAFF
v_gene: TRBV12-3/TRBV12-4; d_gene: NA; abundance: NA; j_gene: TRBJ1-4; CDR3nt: TGTGCCAGCAGTTCCGAGGATAATGAAAAACTGTTTTTT; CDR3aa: CASSSEDNEKLFF
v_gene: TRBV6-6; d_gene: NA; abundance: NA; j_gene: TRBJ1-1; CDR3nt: TGTGCCAGCAGTTCAGACAGTTACACTGAAGCTTTCTTT; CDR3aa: CASSSDSYTEAFF
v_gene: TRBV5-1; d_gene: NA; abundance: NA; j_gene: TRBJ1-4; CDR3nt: TGCGCCAGCAGCTTGGGACACCCTGGGGAAAAACTGTTTTTT; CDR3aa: CASSLGHPGEKLFF
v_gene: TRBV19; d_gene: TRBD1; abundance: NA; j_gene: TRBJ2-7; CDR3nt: TGTGCCAGTAGACGGACAGGGGTCTACGAGCAGTACTTC; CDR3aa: CASRRTGVYEQYF
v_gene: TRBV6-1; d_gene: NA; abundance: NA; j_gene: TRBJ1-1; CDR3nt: TGTGCCAGCAGTGAAAACCACGGGGACACTGAAGCTTTCTTT; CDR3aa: CASSENHGDTEAFF
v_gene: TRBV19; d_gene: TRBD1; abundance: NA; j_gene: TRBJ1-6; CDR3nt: TGTGCCAGTAGTAGACTACAGGGGGGATTCTCCTATAATTCACCCCTCCACTTT; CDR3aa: CASSRLQGGFSYNSPLHF
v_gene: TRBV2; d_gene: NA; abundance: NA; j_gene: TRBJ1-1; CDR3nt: TGTGCCAGCAGTGAATTTAGGGGTGTCACTGAAGCTTTCTTT; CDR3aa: CASSEFRGVTEAFF
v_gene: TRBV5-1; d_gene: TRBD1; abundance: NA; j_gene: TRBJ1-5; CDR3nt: TGCGCCAGCAGCGACGGACAGGGTGGTCAGCCCCAGCATTTT; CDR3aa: CASSDGQGGQPQHF
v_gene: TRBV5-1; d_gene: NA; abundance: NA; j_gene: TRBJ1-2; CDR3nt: TGCGCCAGCAGCACGATCCGGGACAATGCTAACTATGGCTACACCTTC; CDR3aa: CASSTIRDNANYGYTF
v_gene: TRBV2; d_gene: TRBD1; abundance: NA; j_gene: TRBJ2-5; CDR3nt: TGTGCCAGCAGGACAGGGATTAAGGAGACCCAGTACTTC; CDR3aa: CASRTGIKETQYF
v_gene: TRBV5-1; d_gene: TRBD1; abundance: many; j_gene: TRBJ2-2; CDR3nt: TGCGCCAGCAGCCGTGGGACAGAGAACACCGGGGAGCTGTTTTTT; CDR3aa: CASSRGTENTGELFF
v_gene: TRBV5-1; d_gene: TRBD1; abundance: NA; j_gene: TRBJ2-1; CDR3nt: TGCGCCAGCAGCTCTAGGACAGGGACCTACAATGAGCAGTTCTTC; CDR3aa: CASSSRTGTYNEQFF
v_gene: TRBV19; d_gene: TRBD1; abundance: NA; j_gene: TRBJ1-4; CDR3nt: TGTGCCAGTAGTATTACGGACAGGGCCGAAAAACTGTTTTTT; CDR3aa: CASSITDRAEKLFF
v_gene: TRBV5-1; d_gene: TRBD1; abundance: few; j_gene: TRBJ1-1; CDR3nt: TGCGCCAGCAGCTTCCAGGGGGGAAGTGAAGCTTTCTTT; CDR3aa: CASSFQGGSEAFF
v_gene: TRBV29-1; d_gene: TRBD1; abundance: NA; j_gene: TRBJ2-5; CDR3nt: TGCAGCGCAAGAGGCGGGACAGGGTCGGGGTACCAAGAGACCCAGTACTTC; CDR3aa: CSARGGTGSGYQETQYF
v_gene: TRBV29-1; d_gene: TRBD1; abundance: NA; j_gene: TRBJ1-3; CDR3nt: TGCAGCGTTGCGACAGGGGATGGAAACACCATATATTTT; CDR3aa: CSVATGDGNTIYF
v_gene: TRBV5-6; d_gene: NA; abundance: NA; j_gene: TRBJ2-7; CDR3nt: TGTGCCAGCAGCTTGGGGCAGGCAAACCTCCTCTACGAGCAGTACTTC; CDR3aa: CASSLGQANLLYEQYF
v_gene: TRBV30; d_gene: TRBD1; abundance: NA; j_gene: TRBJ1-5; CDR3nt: TGTGCCTGGCAGAAAGGGGGCCCCATCTACACTAGCAATCAGCCCCAGCATTTT; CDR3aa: CAWQKGGPIYTSNQPQHF
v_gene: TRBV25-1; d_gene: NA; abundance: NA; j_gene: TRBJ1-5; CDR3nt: TGTGCCAGCAGTTACGGGACTAGTAATCAGCCCCAGCATTTT; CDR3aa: CASSYGTSNQPQHF
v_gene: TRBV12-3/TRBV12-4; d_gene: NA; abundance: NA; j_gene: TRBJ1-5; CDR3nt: TGTGCCAGCAGTTTAGGGGGGGACCGGGCCCAGCATTTT; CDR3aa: CASSLGGDRAQHF
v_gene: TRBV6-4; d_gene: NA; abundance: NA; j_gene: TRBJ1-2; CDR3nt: TGTGCCAGCAGTGACCCAGAACAGGCCTTCTATGGCTACACCTTC; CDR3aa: CASSDPEQAFYGYTF
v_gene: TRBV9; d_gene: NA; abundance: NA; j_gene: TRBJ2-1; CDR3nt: TGTGCCAGCAGCGTAGCTCTCTACGGGACTCGCAATGAGCAGTTCTTC; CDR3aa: CASSVALYGTRNEQFF
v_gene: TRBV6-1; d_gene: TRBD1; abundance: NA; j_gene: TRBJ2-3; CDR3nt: TGTGCCAGCAGTGATCGGGACAGGGTCACAGATACGCAGTATTTT; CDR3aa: CASSDRDRVTDTQYF
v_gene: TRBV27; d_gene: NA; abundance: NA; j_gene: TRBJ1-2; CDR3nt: TGTGCCAGCAGTTTAAAGGGGCCGCATGGCTACACCTTC; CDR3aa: CASSLKGPHGYTF
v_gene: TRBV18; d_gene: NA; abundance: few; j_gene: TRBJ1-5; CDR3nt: TGTGCCAGCTCCGCGGATCGCCCTAGCAATCAGCCCCAGCATTTT; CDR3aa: CASSADRPSNQPQHF
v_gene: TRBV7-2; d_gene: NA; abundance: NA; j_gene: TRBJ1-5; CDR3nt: TGTGCCAGCAGCTTCTATCCCAGGGGATCTAGCAATCAGCCCCAGCATTTT; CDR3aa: CASSFYPRGSSNQPQHF
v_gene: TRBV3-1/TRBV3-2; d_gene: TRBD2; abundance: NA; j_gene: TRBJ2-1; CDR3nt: TGTGCCAGCAGCCGCGCCGCCGGGGGGGGGCAACGGCAGTTCTTC; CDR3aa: CASSRAAGGGQRQFF
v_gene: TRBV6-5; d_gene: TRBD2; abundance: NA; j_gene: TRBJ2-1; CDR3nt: TGTGCCAGCAGTTACTTTGCCACTAGCGGGTACAATGAGCAGTTCTTC; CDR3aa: CASSYFATSGYNEQFF
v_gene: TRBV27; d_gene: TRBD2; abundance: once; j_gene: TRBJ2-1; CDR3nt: TGTGCCAGCAGTTCTGTTCGGGCTAGCGGGGTACTTAGCAATGAGCAGTTCTTC; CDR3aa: CASSSVRASGVLSNEQFF
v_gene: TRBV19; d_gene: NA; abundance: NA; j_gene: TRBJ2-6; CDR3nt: TGTGCCAGTAGTATATCTATCTCTCTCTCTGGGGCCAACGTCCTGACTTTC; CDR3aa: CASSISISLSGANVLTF